This T cell receptor (beta chain) was captured in a study of T cell responses to AZD1222 COVID-19 vaccine (dated by TCRdb to the early 2020s). The study in broad terms: TCR sequencing covered some 250 trial participants: 200 to 220 given two doses of AZD1222 and approximately 26 given two doses of MenACWY control vaccine. Trial participants were enrolled by age into subgroups of 18-55, 56-69 and 70-plus years, and around 150, 28 and 57 TCR-sequenced participants, respectively, were included in these subgroups. The full study reports these points: CD4 TCRs associated with the vaccine covered the entire spike protein, and the dominant responses were in regions 160-218 and 743-854. Participants were mostly white British, with more females than males. The authors suggested clonal diversity may have been underestimated. Reportedly, close to half of the unique spike-specific TCRs recognized epitopes lying outside the regions that are mutated in the B.1.351 and B.1.1.7 variants. The 56-69-year group was small, and its depth increase did not reach significance, likely because of low power. Only five or six AZD1222 recipients were SARS-CoV-2 seropositive at baseline, limiting conclusions about previously exposed vaccinees. Spike-specific TCR breadth and depth rose significantly after two AZD1222 doses compared with day 0 and with MenACWY recipients. Because no samples from the day 14 peak response were available, repertoires could be characterized only after the peak T cell response.

The CDR3 regions of human TCRbeta chains were analyzed by immunosequencing. On the study's bioinformatics: TCRs in the repertoires were matched against a reference library of SARS-CoV-2-specific TCRs that had been generated with the MIRA antigen-specificity platform. Breadth was defined as the fraction of unique TCRs that were SARS-CoV-2-associated. Depth was defined as the fraction of total T cells that were SARS-CoV-2-associated. Each spike-specific TCR was assigned to its reactive spike region and to a CD4 or CD8 class using the MIRA data. Log10-transformed breadth and depth values were compared by one-way ANOVA with Sidak's multiple comparisons tests. TCRdb re-hosts the immuneACCESS table, in-frame sequences only. Its copies lack some clones; in the studies checked, an unresolved V gene accounts for under half of them, and the cause for the rest is not known. That table supplies the V and J calls and clone size; D and trimming were determined from the DNA. Across this sample there are around 140,000 clones, with 85% to 95% seen only once. The ten largest clones represent roughly 12% of the sample.

For this clone: No cognate antigen has been identified for it. The junction departs from the called germline gene at one end, perhaps through a read error.

The germline V gene yields MNHEY for CDR1 and SVGAGI for CDR2. The CDR3 sequence holds 11 residues, the cysteine and phenylalanine included. Only the CDR3 region is kept as DNA, spanning 33 bases read in frame from base 1. The label giving this sample's time point can be read as: sample from adult after SARS-CoV-2 infection, after symptom onset. A couple of convalescent COVID-19 patients, sampled after symptom onset from adults with prior SARS-CoV-2 infection, were also TCR-sequenced for comparison. Recombination connected TRBV6-5 to TRBJ1-2; 7 bases in the junction line up with TRBD1. The source was peripheral blood, collected after recovery from COVID-19. The receptor was isolated from an adult who had recovered from COVID-19. The nucleotides are TGTGCCAGCAGGCCGACAGGGAGGCTATGGTTC. It encodes CASRPTGRLWF.